Reported below is one T cell receptor (beta chain). Its antigen remains unknown. The data stem from a study of vaccination and CD4 T cells after COVID-19. Across the study: For post-vaccine samples, collection took place a median around 70 days after dose two, ranging from 14 to 241. Cells were stimulated with overlapping spike peptides from SARS-CoV-2, HCoV-NL63, HCoV-OC43 and HCoV-229E.

The treatment: approximately 9-day PBMC culture with coronavirus spike peptide pools or control peptides (ViraFEST assay). ViraFEST grew antigen-specific T cells using peptide pools, then sequenced TCRs. PCR positivity was dated March to December 2020, before US Alpha, Beta and Delta variants. Cultured CD4+ T-cell DNA underwent Oncomine TCR Beta short-read sequencing. TCRdb reprocessed the PCR reads with MiXCR, giving one entry per CDR3 protein. Here the sample spans over 14,000 distinct CDR3 sequences, more than 45% being singletons. The sequencing input was CD4+ T cells from blood, cultured in vitro. The TCR sequence derives from a human donor who had recovered from COVID-19.

This CDR3 reads CASSEPGGADEQYF. The CDR3 DNA is TGTGCCAGCAGTGAACCTGGGGGGGCTGACGAGCAGTACTTC. The chain uses TRBV6-1 and TRBJ2-7; the D gene is possibly TRBD2 (7 bases). The V gene lost 2 bases and the J gene lost 5 bases, with 13 bases spanning the gap. The germline V gene has CDR1 MNHNS and CDR2 SASEGT. The CDR3 spans 14 residues.